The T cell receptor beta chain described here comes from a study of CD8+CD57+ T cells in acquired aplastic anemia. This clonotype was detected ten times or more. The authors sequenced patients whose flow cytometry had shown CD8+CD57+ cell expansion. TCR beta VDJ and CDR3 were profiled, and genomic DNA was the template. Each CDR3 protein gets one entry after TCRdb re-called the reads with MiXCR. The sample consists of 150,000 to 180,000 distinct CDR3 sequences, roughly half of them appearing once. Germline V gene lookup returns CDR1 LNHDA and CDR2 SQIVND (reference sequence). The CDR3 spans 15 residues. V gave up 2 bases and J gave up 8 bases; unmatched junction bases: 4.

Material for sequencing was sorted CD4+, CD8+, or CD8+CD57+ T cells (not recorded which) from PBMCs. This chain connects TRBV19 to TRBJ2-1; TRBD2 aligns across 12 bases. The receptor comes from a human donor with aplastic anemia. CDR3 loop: CASSIWLAGGHEQFF. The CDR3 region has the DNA TGTGCCAGTAGTATATGGCTAGCGGGGGGGCATGAGCAGTTCTTC.